This T cell receptor beta chain was identified in a study of OX40 agonist ivuxolimab in advanced cancers. The CDR3 has 15 residues. Trimming stripped 1 base from V and 0 bases from J, with 7 bases between. CDR1 and CDR2 from the germline V gene are SNHLY and FYNNEI. Produced via immunoSEQ multiplex PCR; TCRdb's table is partial and in-frame only. The table records almost 90,000 clones, just under 90% of them present only once. This specimen consisted of CD4+ or CD8+ T cells sorted from blood, obtained in a trial of the OX40 agonist ivuxolimab. This sequence was found in an adult with an advanced solid tumor such as melanoma, head and neck, liver or kidney cancer. The V and J genes are TRBV2 and TRBJ2-4; D not certain. This CDR3 reads CASSEGLLAKNIQYF. DNA of the CDR3: TGTGCCAGCAGTGAAGGGCTACTAGCCAAAAACATTCAGTACTTC.